This T cell receptor beta chain was recovered during a study of T cells in Graves' hyperthyroidism and ophthalmopathy. At least ten counts were recorded for this clonotype. Amplification yielded TCR beta CDR3 regions, with RNA transcripts as the source. The study used the HTBI primer set for a first-round RT-PCR of the TCR CDR3. TCRdb passed the multiplex PCR reads through MiXCR, listing each CDR3 protein once. The table records under 200,000 distinct CDR3 sequences, about 9% of them present only once. The CDR3 covers 14 residues. The germline CDR1 and CDR2 sequences are SEHNR and FQNEAQ (reference sequence). The V segment lost 7 bases and the J segment 4 bases; nucleotides outside the gene matches: 5.

This clonotype originated in a woman aged 18-29 years with Graves' hyperthyroidism that later progressed to Graves' ophthalmopathy. Sequenced sample: blood. The chain joins TRBV7-9 to TRBJ2-7, with TRBD2 matching 12 bases. Here the CDR3 DNA reads TGTGCCAGCATGGGGACTAGCGGGTCATACGAGCAGTACTTC. Its translation is CASMGTSGSYEQYF.